These T cell receptor beta chains were read from a single sample in a study of T cells in Graves' hyperthyroidism and ophthalmopathy. Each CDR3 protein gets one entry after TCRdb re-called the multiplex PCR reads with MiXCR. The data contain 500,000 or so distinct CDR3 sequences, approximately 17% of them singletons. What was sequenced was blood. The source is a woman aged 18-35 years with Graves' ophthalmopathy. Each CDR3 is given with its conserved first and last residue. The D gene is left open where the match is weak. Part of the rows lack a size; the others show once, few, many or a class for expanded clones.

v_call: TRBV20-1; d_call: .; clone_size: once; j_call: TRBJ2-2; cdr3_length: 14; cdr3_nt: TGCAGTGCTAGCCGGGAAAGGTTCAGCCGGGAGCTGTTTTTT; cdr3_aa: CSASRERFSRELFF
v_call: TRBV7-2; d_call: TRBD2; clone_size: many; j_call: TRBJ2-7; cdr3_length: 16; cdr3_nt: TGTGCCAGCAGTGGACTAGCGGGGCCCAACTCCTACGAGCAGTACTTC; cdr3_aa: CASSGLAGPNSYEQYF
v_call: TRBV20-1; d_call: .; clone_size: few; j_call: TRBJ2-5; cdr3_length: 12; cdr3_nt: TGCAGTGCCCCGGGCAGGGAAGAGACCCAGTACTTC; cdr3_aa: CSAPGREETQYF
v_call: TRBV27; d_call: .; clone_size: many; j_call: TRBJ1-1; cdr3_length: 15; cdr3_nt: TGTGCCAGCAGTTTAAGGGAGCTGGGGGACACTGAAGCTTTCTTT; cdr3_aa: CASSLRELGDTEAFF
v_call: TRBV20-1; d_call: TRBD2; clone_size: many; j_call: TRBJ2-7; cdr3_length: 14; cdr3_nt: TGCAGTGCTCCCCTTATAGCGGGAACCTACGAGCAGTACTTC; cdr3_aa: CSAPLIAGTYEQYF
v_call: TRBV4-1; d_call: TRBD1; clone_size: many; j_call: TRBJ1-1; cdr3_length: 14; cdr3_nt: TGCGCCAGCAGCCAGGACAGGGAAAAGCGACGAGCTTTCTTT; cdr3_aa: CASSQDREKRRAFF
v_call: TRBV9; d_call: TRBD1; clone_size: few; j_call: TRBJ2-7; cdr3_length: 14; cdr3_nt: TGTGCCAGCAGCGGTATCGGACAGGCCGACGAGCAGTACTTC; cdr3_aa: CASSGIGQADEQYF
v_call: TRBV7-9; d_call: .; clone_size: few; j_call: TRBJ1-4; cdr3_length: 16; cdr3_nt: TGTGCCAGCAGCTCGTCTGTAGTTGATCAGTATGAAAAACTGTTTTTT; cdr3_aa: CASSSSVVDQYEKLFF
v_call: TRBV7-2; d_call: .; clone_size: few; j_call: TRBJ1-3; cdr3_length: 14; cdr3_nt: TGTGCCAGCAGCTTCCGCAGGGGAGGAAACACCATATATTTT; cdr3_aa: CASSFRRGGNTIYF
v_call: TRBV10-3; d_call: TRBD1; clone_size: many; j_call: TRBJ1-2; cdr3_length: 14; cdr3_nt: TGTGCCTCCCTCTCAGGGGGCTACAGTTATGGCTACACCTTC; cdr3_aa: CASLSGGYSYGYTF
v_call: TRBV29-1; d_call: .; clone_size: many; j_call: TRBJ2-5; cdr3_length: 14; cdr3_nt: TGCAGCGTTGACTCACAGGGAAAGGCAGAGACCCAGTACTTC; cdr3_aa: CSVDSQGKAETQYF
v_call: TRBV4-3; d_call: .; clone_size: many; j_call: TRBJ2-7; cdr3_length: 15; cdr3_nt: TGCGCCAGCAGCCAAGATGCTCTGTTCTCCTACGAGCAGTACTTC; cdr3_aa: CASSQDALFSYEQYF
v_call: TRBV28; d_call: TRBD1; clone_size: many; j_call: TRBJ2-1; cdr3_length: 14; cdr3_nt: TGTGCCAGCAGTCGGACAGGGAGTACGAATGAGCAGTTCTTC; cdr3_aa: CASSRTGSTNEQFF
v_call: TRBV15; d_call: .; clone_size: .; j_call: TRBJ2-7; cdr3_length: 13; cdr3_nt: TGTGCCACCCGCAAGGGTCCCTACAATGAGCAGTACTTC; cdr3_aa: CATRKGPYNEQYF
v_call: TRBV4-3; d_call: .; clone_size: few; j_call: TRBJ1-1; cdr3_length: 13; cdr3_nt: TGCGCCAGCAGCCAAGGGTTTTACACTGAAGCTTTCTTT; cdr3_aa: CASSQGFYTEAFF